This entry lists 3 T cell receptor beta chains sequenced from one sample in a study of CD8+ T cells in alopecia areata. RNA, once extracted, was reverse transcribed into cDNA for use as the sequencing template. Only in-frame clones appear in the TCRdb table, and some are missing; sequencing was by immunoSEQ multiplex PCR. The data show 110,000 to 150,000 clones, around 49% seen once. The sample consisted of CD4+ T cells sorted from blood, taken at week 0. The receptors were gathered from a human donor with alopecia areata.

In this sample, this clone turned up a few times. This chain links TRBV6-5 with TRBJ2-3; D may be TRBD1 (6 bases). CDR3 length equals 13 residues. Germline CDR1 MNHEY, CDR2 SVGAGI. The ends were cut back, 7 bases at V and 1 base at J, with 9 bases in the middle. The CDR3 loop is CASKTGGTDTQYF. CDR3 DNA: TGTGCCAGCAAGACAGGTGGCACAGATACGCAGTATTTT.

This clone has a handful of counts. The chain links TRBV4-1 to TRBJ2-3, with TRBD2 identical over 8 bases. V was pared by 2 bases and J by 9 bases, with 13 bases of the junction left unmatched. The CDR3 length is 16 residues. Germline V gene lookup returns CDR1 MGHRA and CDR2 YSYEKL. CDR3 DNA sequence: TGCGCCAGCAGCCAAACGGAAGCGGGAGTCTCCGGGACGCAGTATTTT. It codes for CASSQTEAGVSGTQYF.

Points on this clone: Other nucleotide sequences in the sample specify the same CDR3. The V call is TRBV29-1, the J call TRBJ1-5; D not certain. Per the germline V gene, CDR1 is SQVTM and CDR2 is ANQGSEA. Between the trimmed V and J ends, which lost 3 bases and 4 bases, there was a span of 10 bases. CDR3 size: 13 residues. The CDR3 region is CSVDLGGNQPQHF. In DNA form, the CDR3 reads TGCAGCGTTGACTTAGGAGGTAATCAGCCCCAGCATTTT. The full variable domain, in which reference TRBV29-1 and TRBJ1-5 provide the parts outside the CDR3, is SAVISQKPSRDICQRGTSLTIQCQVDSQVTMMFWYRQQPGQSLTLIATANQGSEATYESGFVIDKFPISRPNLTFSTLTVSNMSPEDSSIYLCSVDLGGNQPQHFGDGTRLSIL.